The text below deals with one T cell receptor (beta chain). Its antigen remains undetermined. Per-base qualities were not stored, and no clone one base away is much larger. Ophthalmopathy patients had moderately to severely active disease, with a Clinical Activity Score of 3 or more, a NOSPECS grade of 4 or more, and a disease duration of less than 3 months. Any patient with an uncontrolled infection, another autoimmune disease, pregnancy or lactation was excluded. Clinical symptoms, serum thyroxine and TRAb, thyroid ultrasound, and orbital computed tomography formed the basis for the diagnoses. PBMCs were isolated from 8 to 10 ml of fresh peripheral blood by Ficoll-Paque density gradient centrifugation. Total RNA was extracted with Trizol reagent, and quality was checked on an Agilent 2100 Bioanalyzer. The source of the sample is a study of T cells in Graves' hyperthyroidism and ophthalmopathy (dated by TCRdb to the late 2010s). Regarding the complete study: Peripheral blood was collected at initial diagnosis, before any treatment. The 90 to 100 discovery patients were randomly split 7:3 into training and test sets. Once sampling was done, hyperthyroidism patients were given methimazole at a starting dose of 30 mg daily, whereas ophthalmopathy patients were given high-dose intravenous methylprednisolone. TCR Vbeta CDR3 sequencing of 135 peripheral blood samples (about 45 ophthalmopathy, roughly 72 hyperthyroidism and approximately 17 progressor patients) is reported in the paper. In several Graves' hyperthyroidism patients, the study also compared T-cell repertoires from thyroid tissue with T-cell repertoires from blood. To identify distinguishing TCR V-J signatures, a discovery cohort of roughly 100 patients was used, comprising under 45 with Graves' ophthalmopathy and around 57 with stable Graves' hyperthyroidism. Whether ophthalmopathy could be predicted prospectively was tested in an independent validation cohort made up of some 20 hyperthyroidism patients plus 17 patients who later progressed to ophthalmopathy. Results the study describes overall, beyond this receptor: No statistical method was used to fix the sample size in advance, and group allocation was not hidden from the investigators. A 13 V-J signature model separated ophthalmopathy from stable hyperthyroidism, with nearly 90% sensitivity and roughly 81% specificity in cross-validation and 80%/75% in testing. Blood samples also contained most of the expanded thyroid clonotypes (frequency above 0.001), which suggests that blood repertoires may reflect thyroid immune responses. In validation, the model predicted progression to ophthalmopathy a median of about 5.9 months before onset, with roughly 68% sensitivity and 72.22% specificity.

The TCR beta CDR3 regions were amplified from the RNA transcripts. For the first round of RT-PCR on the TCR CDR3, the HTBI primer set was used together with the Qiagen OneStep RT-PCR kit. Libraries were constructed in a second round of multiplex PCR, after which size selection and purification were performed. Sequencing of the libraries was done on an Illumina HiSeq2000 using paired-end 100 bp reads. The published analysis was carried out like this. SOAPnuke was used to process the raw data, with reads discarded if the reads contained adapters or uncalled bases, had a mean Phred below 15, or lacked an exact constant-primer or identifier match. High-quality paired reads were merged using COPE v1.2.5, and each unique nucleotide sequence was defined as a clonotype. MiTCR v1.1 was used to align the clonotypes against IMGT TRBV, TRBD and TRBJ reference segments. The analysis was restricted to V-J combinations with a frequency above 0.0001, which together covered about 99% of the repertoires. The TCS score was defined as F50 (clonal expansion) divided by E x V (chaos), with BLOSUM62-based TCRdist calculated between CDR3 peptides within each V-J. Welch's t-statistics and random forest reduced approximately 520 V-J features to 10 to 15, which were used in a naive Bayes classifier (R e1071). TCRdb took the public reads, trimmed them with fastp at Q25, ran MiXCR for clone calling and kept in-frame beta chains. A single entry per CDR3 protein holds the most common genes and DNA from its merged rows. V and J calls and clone size were set by TCRdb, not the authors. Here the sample has under 600,000 distinct CDR3 sequences; 16% occur a single time. Around 3.3% of the sample belongs to the ten largest clones.

In the germline V gene, CDR1 corresponds to SQVTM and CDR2 to ANQGSEA. The CDR3 measures 14 amino acids from cysteine to phenylalanine. Only CDR3 DNA remains: 42 bases, in frame from the first base. V drops 7 bases and J drops 3 bases, leaving 16 bases in between. The sequence came from a middle-aged woman with Graves' ophthalmopathy. The material sequenced was blood. This receptor chain uses TRBV29-1 and TRBJ2-1; the D region possibly corresponds to TRBD2 (5 bases align). Read as DNA, the sequence is TGCAGCGCCACCCGCAGAGGAGGCTACAATGAGCAGTTCTTC. It specifies CSATRRGGYNEQFF.